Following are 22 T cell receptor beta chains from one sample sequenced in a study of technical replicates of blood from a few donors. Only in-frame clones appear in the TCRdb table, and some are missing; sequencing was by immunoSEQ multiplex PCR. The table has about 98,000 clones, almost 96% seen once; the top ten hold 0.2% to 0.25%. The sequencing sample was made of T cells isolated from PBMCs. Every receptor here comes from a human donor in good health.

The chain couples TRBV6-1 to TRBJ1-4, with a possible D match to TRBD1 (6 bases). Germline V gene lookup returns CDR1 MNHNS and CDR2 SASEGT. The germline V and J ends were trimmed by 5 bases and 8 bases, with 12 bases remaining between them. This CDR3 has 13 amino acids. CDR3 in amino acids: CASSPTGWEKLFF. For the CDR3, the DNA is TGTGCCAGCAGTCCCACAGGGTGGGAAAAACTGTTTTTT.

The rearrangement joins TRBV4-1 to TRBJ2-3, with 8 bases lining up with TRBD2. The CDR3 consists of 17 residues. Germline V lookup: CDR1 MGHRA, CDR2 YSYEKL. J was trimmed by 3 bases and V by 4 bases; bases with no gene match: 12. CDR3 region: CASSPQETSAWTDTQYF. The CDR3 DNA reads TGCGCCAGCAGCCCACAAGAGACTAGCGCGTGGACAGATACGCAGTATTTT.

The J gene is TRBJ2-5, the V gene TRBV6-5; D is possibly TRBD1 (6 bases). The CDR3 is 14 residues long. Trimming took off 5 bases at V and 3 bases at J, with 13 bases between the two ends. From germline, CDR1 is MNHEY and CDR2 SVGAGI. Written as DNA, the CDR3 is TGTGCCAGCAGTACCCCAGGGGAAAAAGAGACCCAGTACTTC. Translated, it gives CASSTPGEKETQYF.

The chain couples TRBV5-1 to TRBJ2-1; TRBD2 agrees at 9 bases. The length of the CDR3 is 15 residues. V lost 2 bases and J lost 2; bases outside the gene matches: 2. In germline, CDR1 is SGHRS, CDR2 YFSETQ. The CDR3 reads CASSFSGGAYNEQFF. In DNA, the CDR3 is TGCGCCAGCAGCTTTAGCGGGGGCGCCTACAATGAGCAGTTCTTC.

CDR3 in DNA: TGTGCCAGCAGACCTCCCCCTGGCGGGGCCTACGAGCAGTACTTC. This sequence encodes CASRPPPGGAYEQYF. V usage is TRBV7-9 and J usage is TRBJ2-7; possible D gene TRBD2, 6 bases. Germline-derived CDR1 and CDR2 are SEHNR and FQNEAQ (reference sequence). V dropped 6 bases and J dropped 2 bases, with 17 bases sitting between them. The CDR3 contains 15 residues.

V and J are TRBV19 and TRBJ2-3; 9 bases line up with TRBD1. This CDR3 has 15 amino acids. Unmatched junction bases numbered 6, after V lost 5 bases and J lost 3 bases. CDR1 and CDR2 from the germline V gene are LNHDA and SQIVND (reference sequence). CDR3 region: CASSLQGARTDTQYF. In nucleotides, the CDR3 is TGTGCCAGTAGTCTACAGGGGGCGAGGACAGATACGCAGTATTTT. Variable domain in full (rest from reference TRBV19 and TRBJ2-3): DGGITQSPKYLFRKEGQNVTLSCEQNLNHDAMYWYRQDPGQGLRLIYYSQIVNDFQKGDIAEGYSVSREKKESFPLTVTSAQKNPTAFYLCASSLQGARTDTQYFGPGTRLTVL.

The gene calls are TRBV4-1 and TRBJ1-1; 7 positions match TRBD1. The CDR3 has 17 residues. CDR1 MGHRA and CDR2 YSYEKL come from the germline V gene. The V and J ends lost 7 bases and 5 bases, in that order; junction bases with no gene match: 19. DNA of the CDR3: TGCGCCAGCACCACTCCTTGGAGTAGGGGGCAAGGTACTGAAGCTTTCTTT. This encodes CASTTPWSRGQGTEAFF.

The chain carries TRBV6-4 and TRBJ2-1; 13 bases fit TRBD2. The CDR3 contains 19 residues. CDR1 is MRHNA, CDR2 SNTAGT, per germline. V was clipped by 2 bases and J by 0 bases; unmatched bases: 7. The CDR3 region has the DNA TGTGCCAGCAGTGACCGGACTAGCGGGAGTGGTAGCTCCTACAATGAGCAGTTCTTC. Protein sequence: CASSDRTSGSGSSYNEQFF.

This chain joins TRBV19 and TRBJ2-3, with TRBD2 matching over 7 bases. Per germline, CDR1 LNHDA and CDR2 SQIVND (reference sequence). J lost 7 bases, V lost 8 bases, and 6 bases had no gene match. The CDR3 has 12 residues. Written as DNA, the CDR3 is TGTGCCAGTGGGACTACCCCCCATACGCAGTATTTT. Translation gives CASGTTPHTQYF. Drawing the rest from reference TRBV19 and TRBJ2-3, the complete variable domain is DGGITQSPKYLFRKEGQNVTLSCEQNLNHDAMYWYRQDPGQGLRLIYYSQIVNDFQKGDIAEGYSVSREKKESFPLTVTSAQKNPTAFYLCASGTTPHTQYFGPGTRLTVL.

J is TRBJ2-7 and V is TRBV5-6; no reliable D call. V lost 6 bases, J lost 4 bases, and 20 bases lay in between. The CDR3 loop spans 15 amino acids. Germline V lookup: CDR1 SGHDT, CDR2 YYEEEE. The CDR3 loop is CASTQNPRLVYEQYF. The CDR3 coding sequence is TGTGCCAGCACCCAAAATCCCCGCCTAGTATACGAGCAGTACTTC.

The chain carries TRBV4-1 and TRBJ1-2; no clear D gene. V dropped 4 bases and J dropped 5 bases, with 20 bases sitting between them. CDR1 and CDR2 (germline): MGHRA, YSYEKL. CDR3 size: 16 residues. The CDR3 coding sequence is TGCGCCAGCAGCCGAGTGAGAGCAGGAGGGAATTATGGCTACACCTTC. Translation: CASSRVRAGGNYGYTF.

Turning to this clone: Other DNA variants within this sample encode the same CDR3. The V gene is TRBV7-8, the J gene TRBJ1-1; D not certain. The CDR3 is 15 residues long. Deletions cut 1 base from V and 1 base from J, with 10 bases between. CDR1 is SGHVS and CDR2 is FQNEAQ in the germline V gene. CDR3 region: CASSLGAGSNTEAFF. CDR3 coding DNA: TGTGCCAGCAGCTTAGGGGCCGGATCGAACACTGAAGCTTTCTTT.

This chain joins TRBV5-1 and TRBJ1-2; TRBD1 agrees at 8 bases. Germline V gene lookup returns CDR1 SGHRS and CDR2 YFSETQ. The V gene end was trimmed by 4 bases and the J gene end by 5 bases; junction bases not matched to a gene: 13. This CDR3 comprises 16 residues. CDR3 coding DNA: TGCGCCAGCAGCAAGACTCAGGGGGCTCTGAGGTATGGCTACACCTTC. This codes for CASSKTQGALRYGYTF.

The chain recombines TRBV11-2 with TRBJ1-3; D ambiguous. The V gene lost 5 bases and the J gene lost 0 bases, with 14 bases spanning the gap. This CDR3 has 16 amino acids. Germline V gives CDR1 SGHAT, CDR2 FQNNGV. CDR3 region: CASSVPRLSSGNTIYF. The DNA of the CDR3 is TGTGCCAGCAGCGTCCCTAGGTTAAGCTCTGGAAACACCATATATTTT.

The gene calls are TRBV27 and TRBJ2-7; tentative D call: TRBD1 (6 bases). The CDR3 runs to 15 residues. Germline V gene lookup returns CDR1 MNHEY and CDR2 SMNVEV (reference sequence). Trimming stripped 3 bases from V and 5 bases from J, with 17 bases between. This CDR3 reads CASSLGQGFRNEQYF. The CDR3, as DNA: TGTGCCAGCAGTTTGGGCCAGGGGTTTCGAAACGAGCAGTACTTC.

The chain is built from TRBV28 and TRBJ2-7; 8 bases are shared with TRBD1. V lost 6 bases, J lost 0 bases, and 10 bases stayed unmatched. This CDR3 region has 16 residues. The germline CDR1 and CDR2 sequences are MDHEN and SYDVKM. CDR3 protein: CASRGQGARHSYEQYF. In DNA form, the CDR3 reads TGTGCCAGCAGGGGGCAGGGGGCAAGGCACTCCTACGAGCAGTACTTC.

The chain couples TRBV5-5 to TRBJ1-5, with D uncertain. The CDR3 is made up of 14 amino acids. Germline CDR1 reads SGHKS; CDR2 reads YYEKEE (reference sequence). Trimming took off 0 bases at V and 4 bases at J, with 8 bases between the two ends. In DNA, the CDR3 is TGTGCCAGCAGCTTGGGGCCGCTTAATCAGCCCCAGCATTTT. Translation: CASSLGPLNQPQHF.

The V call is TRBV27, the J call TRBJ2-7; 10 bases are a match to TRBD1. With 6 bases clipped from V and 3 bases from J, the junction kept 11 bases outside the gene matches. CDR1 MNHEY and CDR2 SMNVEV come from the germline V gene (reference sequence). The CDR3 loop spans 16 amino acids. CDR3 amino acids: CASRASDRGRYYEQYF. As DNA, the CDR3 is TGTGCCAGCAGAGCCAGTGACAGGGGGCGTTACTACGAGCAGTACTTC.

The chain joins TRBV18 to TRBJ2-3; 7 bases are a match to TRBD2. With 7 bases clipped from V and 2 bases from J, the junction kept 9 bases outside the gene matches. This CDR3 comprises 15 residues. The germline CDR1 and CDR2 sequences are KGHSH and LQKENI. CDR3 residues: CASCRLASFTDTQYF. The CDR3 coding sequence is TGTGCCAGCTGTCGACTAGCTAGTTTCACAGATACGCAGTATTTT.

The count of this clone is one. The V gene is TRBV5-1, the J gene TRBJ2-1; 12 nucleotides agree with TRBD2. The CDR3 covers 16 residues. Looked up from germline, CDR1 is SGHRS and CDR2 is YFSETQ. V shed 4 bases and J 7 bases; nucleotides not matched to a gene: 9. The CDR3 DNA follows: TGCGCCAGCAGCCTCTCCCTAGCGGGAGGGGGGAATGAGCAGTTCTTC. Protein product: CASSLSLAGGGNEQFF.

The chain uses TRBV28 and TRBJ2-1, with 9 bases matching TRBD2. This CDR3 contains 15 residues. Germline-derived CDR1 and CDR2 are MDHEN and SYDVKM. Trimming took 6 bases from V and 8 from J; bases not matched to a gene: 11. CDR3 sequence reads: CASRTAAGGLYEQFF. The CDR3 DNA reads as TGTGCCAGCAGAACAGCCGCGGGGGGGCTTTATGAGCAGTTCTTC.

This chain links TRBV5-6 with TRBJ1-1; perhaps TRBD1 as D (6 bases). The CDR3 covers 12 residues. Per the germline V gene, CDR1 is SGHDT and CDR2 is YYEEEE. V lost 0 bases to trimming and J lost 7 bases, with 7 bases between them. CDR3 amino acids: CASSLGRGEAFF. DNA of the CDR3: TGTGCCAGCAGCTTGGGCAGGGGTGAAGCTTTCTTT.